This T cell receptor (beta chain) was identified in a study of control samples from healthy donors and cancer patients. Assay used: immunoSEQ multiplex PCR; TCRdb lists only in-frame clones, some missing. In the table there are about 61,000 clones, around 90% of which are singletons. The germline gives CDR1 ENHRY, CDR2 SYGVKD. V was clipped by 1 base and J by 6 bases; unmatched bases: 5. CDR3 length: 15 residues. The sequenced material came from PBMCs. This chain links TRBV10-3 with TRBJ2-2; 7 bases are shared with TRBD2. The sequence was obtained from a man aged 55-75 years with colorectal cancer. This chain's CDR3 is CAISEWGGIAGELFF. The CDR3, as DNA: TGTGCCATCAGTGAGTGGGGAGGGATCGCCGGGGAGCTGTTTTTT.